This T cell receptor (beta chain) came from a study of blood T cell repertoires in COVID-19. The authors' processing: Nucleated cell number was recorded as an estimate derived from reference gene primer amplification. Here immunoSEQ multiplex PCR was the method, and the copy in TCRdb shows in-frame clones only, minus some. The V and J calls and clone size come from that table; D and trimming were worked out from the DNA. Altogether 200,000 or so clones are present, over 80% being singletons, with the ten largest covering roughly 3%. The V gene lost 4 bases and the J gene lost 7 bases, with 17 bases spanning the gap. Germline CDR1 SGHRS, CDR2 YFSETQ. The CDR3 sequence is 14 residues long.

The genes are TRBV5-1 and TRBJ1-1; a possible D gene is TRBD1 (6 bases). The sample was peripheral blood. The clonotype originates from a man aged 25 to 40 with COVID-19, enrolled during active disease. For the CDR3, the DNA is TGCGCCAGCAGCCCGGGGACAAGCGGTATTGAAGCTTTCTTT. Translating it yields CASSPGTSGIEAFF.